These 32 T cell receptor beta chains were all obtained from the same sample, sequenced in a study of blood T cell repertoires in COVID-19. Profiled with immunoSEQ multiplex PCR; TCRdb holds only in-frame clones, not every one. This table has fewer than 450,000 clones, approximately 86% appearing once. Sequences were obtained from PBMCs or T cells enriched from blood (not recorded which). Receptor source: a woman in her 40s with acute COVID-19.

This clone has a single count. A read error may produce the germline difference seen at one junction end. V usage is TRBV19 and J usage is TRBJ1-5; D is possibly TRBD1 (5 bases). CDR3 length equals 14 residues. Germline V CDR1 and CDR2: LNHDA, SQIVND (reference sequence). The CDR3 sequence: CASSINSGDGGLDF. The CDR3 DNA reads TGTGCCAGTAGTATCAATTCGGGAGACGGGGGACTGGATTTT.

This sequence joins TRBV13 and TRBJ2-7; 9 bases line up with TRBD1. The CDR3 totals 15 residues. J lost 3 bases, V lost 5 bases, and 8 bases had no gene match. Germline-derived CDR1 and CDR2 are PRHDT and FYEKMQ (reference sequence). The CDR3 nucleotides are TGTGCCAGCAGCAACCCGGACAGGGGTATCTACGAGCAGTACTTC. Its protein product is CASSNPDRGIYEQYF.

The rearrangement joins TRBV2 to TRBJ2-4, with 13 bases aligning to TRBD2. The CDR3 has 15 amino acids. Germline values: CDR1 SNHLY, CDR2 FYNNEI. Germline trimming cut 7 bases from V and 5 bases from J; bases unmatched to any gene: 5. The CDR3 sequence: CASKRTSGGENIQYF. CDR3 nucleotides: TGTGCCAGCAAAAGGACTAGCGGGGGTGAAAACATTCAGTACTTC.

The DNA of the CDR3 is TGTGCCAGCTCACCGGTCTCGGTCCCTGAAGCTTTCTTT. Translating it yields CASSPVSVPEAFF. This chain links TRBV18 with TRBJ1-1; D is ambiguous. The CDR3 is 13 amino acids. The V end lost 3 bases, the J end lost 6 bases, and 11 bases lay between the germline ends. Per the germline V gene, CDR1 is KGHSH and CDR2 is LQKENI.

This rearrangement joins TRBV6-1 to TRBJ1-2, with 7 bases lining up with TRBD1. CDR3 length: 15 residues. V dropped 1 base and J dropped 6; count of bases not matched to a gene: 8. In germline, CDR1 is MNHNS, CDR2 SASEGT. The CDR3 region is CASSEGGKGGHGYTF. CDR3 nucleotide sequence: TGTGCCAGCAGTGAAGGAGGGAAAGGGGGCCATGGCTACACCTTC.

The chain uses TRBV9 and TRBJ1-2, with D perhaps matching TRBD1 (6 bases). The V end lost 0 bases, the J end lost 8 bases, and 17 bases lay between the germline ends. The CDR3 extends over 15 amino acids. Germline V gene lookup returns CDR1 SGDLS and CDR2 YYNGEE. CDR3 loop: CASSVDGNRVGGYTF. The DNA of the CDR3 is TGTGCCAGCAGCGTAGATGGTAACAGGGTAGGCGGCTACACCTTC.

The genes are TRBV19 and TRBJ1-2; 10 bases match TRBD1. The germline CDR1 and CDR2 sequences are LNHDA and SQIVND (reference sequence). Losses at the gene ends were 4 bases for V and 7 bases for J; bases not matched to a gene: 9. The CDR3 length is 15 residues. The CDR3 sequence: CASSTPRQGAGGYTF. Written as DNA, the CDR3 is TGTGCCAGTAGTACCCCCCGACAGGGGGCGGGTGGCTACACCTTC.

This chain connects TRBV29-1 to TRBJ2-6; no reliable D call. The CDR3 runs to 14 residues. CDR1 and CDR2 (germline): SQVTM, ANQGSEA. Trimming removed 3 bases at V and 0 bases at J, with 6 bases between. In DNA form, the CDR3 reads TGCAGCGTTGACGGTGCCTCTGGGGCCAACGTCCTGACTTTC. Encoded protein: CSVDGASGANVLTF.

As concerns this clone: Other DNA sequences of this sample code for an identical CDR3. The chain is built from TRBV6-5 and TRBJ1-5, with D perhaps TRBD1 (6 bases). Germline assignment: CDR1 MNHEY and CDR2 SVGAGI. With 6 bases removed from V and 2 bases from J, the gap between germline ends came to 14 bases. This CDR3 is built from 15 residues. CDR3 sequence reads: CASSQGGLGNQPQHF. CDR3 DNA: TGTGCCAGCAGCCAAGGGGGTCTTGGCAATCAGCCCCAGCATTTT.

CDR3 sequence reads: CASSYGLTMNTEAFF. The CDR3 DNA is TGCGCCAGCAGCTACGGACTTACCATGAACACTGAAGCTTTCTTT. The chain has TRBV5-1 and TRBJ1-1; D gene unclear. The germline CDR1 and CDR2 sequences are SGHRS and YFSETQ. V lost 3 bases and J 0 bases, leaving 12 bases between the germline ends. This CDR3 region has 15 residues.

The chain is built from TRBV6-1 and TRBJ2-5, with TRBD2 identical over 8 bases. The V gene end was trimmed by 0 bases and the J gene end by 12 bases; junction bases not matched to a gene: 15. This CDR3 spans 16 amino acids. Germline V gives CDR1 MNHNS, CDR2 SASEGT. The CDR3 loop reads CASSEAVFSSGAYKYF. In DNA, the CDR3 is TGTGCCAGCAGTGAAGCGGTATTTAGTAGCGGGGCATACAAGTACTTC.

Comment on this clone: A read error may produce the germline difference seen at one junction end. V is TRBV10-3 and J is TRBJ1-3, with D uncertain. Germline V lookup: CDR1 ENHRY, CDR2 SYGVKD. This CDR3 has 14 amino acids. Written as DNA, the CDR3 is TGTGCCATCAGTGAGTCGATTGAGCTGAAGTCTCGGGATTTT. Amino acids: CAISESIELKSRDF.

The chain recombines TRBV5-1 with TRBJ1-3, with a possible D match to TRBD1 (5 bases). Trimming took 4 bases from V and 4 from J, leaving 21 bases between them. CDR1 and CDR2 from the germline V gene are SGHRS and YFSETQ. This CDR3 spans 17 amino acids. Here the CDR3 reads CASSQGQPRASGNTIYF. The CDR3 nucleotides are TGCGCCAGCAGCCAGGGCCAGCCAAGAGCATCGGGAAACACCATATATTTT.

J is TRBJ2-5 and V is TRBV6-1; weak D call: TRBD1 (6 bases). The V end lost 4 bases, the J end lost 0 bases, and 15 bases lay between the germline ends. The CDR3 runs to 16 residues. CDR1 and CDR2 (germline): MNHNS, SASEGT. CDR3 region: CASSVGGPRYQETQYF. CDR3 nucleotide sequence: TGTGCCAGCAGTGTAGGGGGACCGCGATACCAAGAGACCCAGTACTTC.

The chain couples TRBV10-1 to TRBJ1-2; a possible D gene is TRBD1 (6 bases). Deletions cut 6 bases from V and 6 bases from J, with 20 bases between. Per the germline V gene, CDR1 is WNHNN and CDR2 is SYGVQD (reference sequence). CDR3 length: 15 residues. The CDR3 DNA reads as TGCGCCAGCAGGCAAGATCACACAGGGCTCCATGGCTACACCTTC. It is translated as CASRQDHTGLHGYTF.

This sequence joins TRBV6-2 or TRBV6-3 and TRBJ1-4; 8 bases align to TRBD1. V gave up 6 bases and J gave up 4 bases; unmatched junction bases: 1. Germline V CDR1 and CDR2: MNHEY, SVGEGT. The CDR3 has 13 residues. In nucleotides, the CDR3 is TGTGCCAGCAGCGACAGGGGTAATGAAAAACTGTTTTTT. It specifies CASSDRGNEKLFF.

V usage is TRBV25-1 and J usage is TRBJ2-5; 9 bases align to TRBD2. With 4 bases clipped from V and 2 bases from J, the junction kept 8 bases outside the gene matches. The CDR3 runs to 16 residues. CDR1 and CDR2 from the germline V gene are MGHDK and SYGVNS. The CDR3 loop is CASSAFAGGNQETQYF. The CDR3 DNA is TGTGCCAGCAGTGCATTCGCGGGGGGGAATCAAGAGACCCAGTACTTC.

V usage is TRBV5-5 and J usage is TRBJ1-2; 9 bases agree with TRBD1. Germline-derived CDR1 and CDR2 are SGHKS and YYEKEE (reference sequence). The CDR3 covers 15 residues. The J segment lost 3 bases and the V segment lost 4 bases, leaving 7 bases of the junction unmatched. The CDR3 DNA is TGTGCCAGCAGCGTACTTGGGGACAGGGACTATGGCTACACCTTC. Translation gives CASSVLGDRDYGYTF.

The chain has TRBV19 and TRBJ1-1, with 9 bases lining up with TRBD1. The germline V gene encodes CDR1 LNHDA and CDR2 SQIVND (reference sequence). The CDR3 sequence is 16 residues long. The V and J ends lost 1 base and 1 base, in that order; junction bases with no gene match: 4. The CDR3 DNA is TGTGCCAGTAGTATAGGGACAGGGGCCTGGAACACTGAAGCTTTCTTT. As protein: CASSIGTGAWNTEAFF.

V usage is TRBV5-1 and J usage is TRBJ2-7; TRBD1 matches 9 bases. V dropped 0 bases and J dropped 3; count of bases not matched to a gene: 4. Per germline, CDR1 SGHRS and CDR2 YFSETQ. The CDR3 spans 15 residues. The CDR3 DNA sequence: TGCGCCAGCAGCTTGGGAGGGACAGGGTACTACGAGCAGTACTTC. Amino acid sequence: CASSLGGTGYYEQYF.

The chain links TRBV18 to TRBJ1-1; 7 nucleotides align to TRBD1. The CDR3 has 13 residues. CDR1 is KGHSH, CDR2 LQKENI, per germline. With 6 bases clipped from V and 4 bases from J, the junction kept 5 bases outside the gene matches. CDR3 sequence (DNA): TGTGCCAGCTCGCCAGCAGGGGGCACTGAAGCTTTCTTT. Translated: CASSPAGGTEAFF.

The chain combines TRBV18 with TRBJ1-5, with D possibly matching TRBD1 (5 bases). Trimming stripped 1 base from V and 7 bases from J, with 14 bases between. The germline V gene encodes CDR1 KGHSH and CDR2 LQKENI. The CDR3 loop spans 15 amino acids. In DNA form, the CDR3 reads TGTGCCAGCTCACCACTCGCAGGGTTAATACAGCCCCAGCATTTT. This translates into CASSPLAGLIQPQHF.

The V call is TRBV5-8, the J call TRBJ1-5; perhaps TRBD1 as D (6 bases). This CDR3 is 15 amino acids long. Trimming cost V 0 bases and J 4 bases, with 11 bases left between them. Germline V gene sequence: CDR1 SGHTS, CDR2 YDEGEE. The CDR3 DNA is TGTGCCAGCAGCTTGGGACAGGTTTGGAATCAGCCCCAGCATTTT. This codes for CASSLGQVWNQPQHF.

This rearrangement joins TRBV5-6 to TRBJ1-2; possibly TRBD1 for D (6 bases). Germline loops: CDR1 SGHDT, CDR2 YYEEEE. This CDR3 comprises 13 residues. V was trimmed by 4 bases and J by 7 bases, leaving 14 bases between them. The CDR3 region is CASSTPQGFGYTF. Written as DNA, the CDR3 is TGTGCCAGCAGCACCCCCCAGGGGTTTGGCTACACCTTC.

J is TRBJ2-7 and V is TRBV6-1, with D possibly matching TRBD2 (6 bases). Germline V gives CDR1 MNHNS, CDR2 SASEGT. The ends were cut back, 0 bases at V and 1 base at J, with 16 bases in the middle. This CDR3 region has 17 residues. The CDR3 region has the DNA TGTGCCAGCAGTGAAGCTCCGGCCTTGGGGGGTTCCTACGAGCAGTACTTC. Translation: CASSEAPALGGSYEQYF.

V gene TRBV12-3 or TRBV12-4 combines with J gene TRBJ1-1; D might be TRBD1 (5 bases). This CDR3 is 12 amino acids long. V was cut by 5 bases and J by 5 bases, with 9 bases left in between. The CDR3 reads CASSVRGTEAFF. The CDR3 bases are TGTGCCAGCAGTGTCCGGGGGACTGAAGCTTTCTTT.

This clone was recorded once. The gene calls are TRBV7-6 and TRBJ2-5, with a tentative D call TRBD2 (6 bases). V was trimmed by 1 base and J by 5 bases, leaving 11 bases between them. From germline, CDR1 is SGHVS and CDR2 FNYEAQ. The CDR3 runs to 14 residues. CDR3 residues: CASSLGGRSETQYF. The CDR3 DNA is TGTGCCAGCAGCTTAGGTGGGAGGTCCGAGACCCAGTACTTC.

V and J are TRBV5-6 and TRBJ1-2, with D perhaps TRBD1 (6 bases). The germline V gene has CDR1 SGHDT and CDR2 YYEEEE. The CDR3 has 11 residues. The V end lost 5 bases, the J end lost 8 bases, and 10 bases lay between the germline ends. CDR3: CASRDTGGYTF. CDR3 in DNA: TGTGCCAGCAGAGACACAGGGGGCTACACCTTC.

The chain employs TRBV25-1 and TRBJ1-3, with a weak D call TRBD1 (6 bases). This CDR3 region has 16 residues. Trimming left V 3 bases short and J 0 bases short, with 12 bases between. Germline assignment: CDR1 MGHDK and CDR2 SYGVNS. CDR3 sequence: CASSEGGARSGNTIYF. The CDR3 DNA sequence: TGTGCCAGCAGTGAGGGGGGGGCTCGCTCTGGAAACACCATATATTTT. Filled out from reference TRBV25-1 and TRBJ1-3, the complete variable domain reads EADIYQTPRYLVIGTGKKITLECSQTMGHDKMYWYQQDPGMELHLIHYSYGVNSTEKGDLSSESTVSRIRTEHFPLTLESARPSHTSQYLCASSEGGARSGNTIYFGEGSWLTVV.

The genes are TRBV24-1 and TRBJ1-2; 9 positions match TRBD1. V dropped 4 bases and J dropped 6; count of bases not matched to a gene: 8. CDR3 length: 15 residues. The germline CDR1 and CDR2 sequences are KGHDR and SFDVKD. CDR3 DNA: TGTGCCACCAGTGACTCGACAGGGGGTAGCAATGGCTACACCTTC. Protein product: CATSDSTGGSNGYTF.

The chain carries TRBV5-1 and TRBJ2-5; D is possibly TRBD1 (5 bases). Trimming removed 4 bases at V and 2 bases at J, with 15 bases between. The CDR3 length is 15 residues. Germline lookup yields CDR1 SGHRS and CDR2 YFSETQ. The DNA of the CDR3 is TGCGCCAGCAGCGACAGTAGCCTAAATCAAGAGACCCAGTACTTC. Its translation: CASSDSSLNQETQYF.

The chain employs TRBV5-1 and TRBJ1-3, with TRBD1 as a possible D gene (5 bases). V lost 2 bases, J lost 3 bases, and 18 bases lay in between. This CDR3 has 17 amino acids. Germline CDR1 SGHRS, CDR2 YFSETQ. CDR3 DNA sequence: TGCGCCAGCAGCTTAACCCAACAGGCGTCTGGTGGAAACACCATATATTTT. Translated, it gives CASSLTQQASGGNTIYF.